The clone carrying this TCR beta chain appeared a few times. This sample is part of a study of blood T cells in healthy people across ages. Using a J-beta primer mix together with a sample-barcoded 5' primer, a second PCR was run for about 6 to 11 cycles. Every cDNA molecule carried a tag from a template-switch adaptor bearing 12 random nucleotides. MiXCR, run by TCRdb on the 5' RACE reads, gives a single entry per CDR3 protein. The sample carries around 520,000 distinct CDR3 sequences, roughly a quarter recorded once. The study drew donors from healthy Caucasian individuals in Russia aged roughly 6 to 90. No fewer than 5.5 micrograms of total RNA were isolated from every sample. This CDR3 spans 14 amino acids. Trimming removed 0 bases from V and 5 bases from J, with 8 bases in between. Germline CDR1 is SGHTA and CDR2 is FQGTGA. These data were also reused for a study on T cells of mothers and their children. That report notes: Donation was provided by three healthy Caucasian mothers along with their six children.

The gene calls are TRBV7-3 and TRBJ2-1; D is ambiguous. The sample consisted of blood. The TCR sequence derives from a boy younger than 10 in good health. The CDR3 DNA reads TGTGCCAGCAGCTTAACCGTCGCCCACAATGAGCAGTTCTTC. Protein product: CASSLTVAHNEQFF.